The 13 T cell receptor beta chains in this list originate from one sample, sequenced in a study of CD8+ T cells in alopecia areata. TCR sequencing used cDNA made by reverse transcription of extracted RNA. The assay was immunoSEQ multiplex PCR, and TCRdb's table has in-frame clones only and misses some. The repertoire holds hundreds of thousands of clones, with roughly 57% as singletons. The material sequenced was CD4+ T cells sorted from blood, taken at week 0. The receptors were gathered from a human donor with alopecia areata.

The chain has TRBV9 and TRBJ1-2; tentative D call: TRBD1 (5 bases). The germline V gene has CDR1 SGDLS and CDR2 YYNGEE. The CDR3 loop spans 15 amino acids. Between the trimmed V and J ends, which lost 0 bases and 4 bases, there was a span of 13 bases. Here the CDR3 reads CASSVEGRTSYGYTF. In DNA form, the CDR3 reads TGTGCCAGCAGCGTAGAGGGACGGACAAGCTATGGCTACACCTTC.

As regards this clone: Different DNA sequences within this sample yield the same CDR3. The chain is built from TRBV7-9 and TRBJ2-3; D is unresolved. CDR1 and CDR2 from the germline V gene are SEHNR and FQNEAQ (reference sequence). V was cut by 1 base and J by 2 bases, with 4 bases left in between. This CDR3 has 13 residues. DNA of the CDR3: TGTGCCAGCAGCTTAGGGGCCACAGATACGCAGTATTTT. Translated: CASSLGATDTQYF.

The J gene is TRBJ1-2, the V gene TRBV7-9, with 10 bases fitting TRBD1. The junction had 15 bases not matched to a gene; V was cut back by 5 bases and J by 3 bases. The length of the CDR3 is 18 residues. From germline, CDR1 is SEHNR and CDR2 FQNEAQ (reference sequence). The CDR3 loop is CASSVSPGTGVHDYGYTF. DNA for the CDR3: TGTGCCAGCAGCGTATCGCCCGGGACAGGGGTTCATGACTATGGCTACACCTTC.

The J gene is TRBJ1-6, the V gene TRBV29-1; D is unresolved. Trimming removed 6 bases at V and 7 bases at J, with 13 bases between. Germline values: CDR1 SQVTM, CDR2 ANQGSEA. The CDR3 runs 13 residues. The CDR3 protein is CSVRPFENSPLHF. Here the CDR3 DNA reads TGCAGCGTCCGTCCCTTCGAAAATTCACCCCTCCACTTT.

The chain carries TRBV29-1 and TRBJ2-1; 9 positions agree with TRBD2. Germline values: CDR1 SQVTM, CDR2 ANQGSEA. The CDR3 spans 14 residues. J gave up 12 bases and V 2 bases, and 11 bases lay outside the gene matches. The CDR3 nucleotides are TGCAGCGTTGAATCGTGGCTAGCGGGGATTGGGCAGTTCTTC. This gives the protein CSVESWLAGIGQFF.

V gene TRBV30 combines with J gene TRBJ1-3; D gene uncertain. The V gene lost 5 bases and the J gene lost 0 bases, with 14 bases spanning the gap. Per germline, CDR1 GTSNPN and CDR2 SVGIG (reference sequence). The CDR3 is 15 amino acids. CDR3 residues: CAWAVGTSSGNTIYF. The CDR3 bases are TGTGCCTGGGCGGTCGGCACTAGCTCTGGAAACACCATATATTTT.

The chain has TRBV7-9 and TRBJ2-1, with unresolved D. The CDR3 has 15 residues. V lost 3 bases and J lost 8, with 17 bases in between. The V gene's germline CDR1 is SEHNR and CDR2 FQNEAQ (reference sequence). The CDR3 spells CASSFYRSGGDEQFF. The CDR3 nucleotides read TGTGCCAGCAGCTTTTATAGGTCCGGTGGGGATGAGCAGTTCTTC. Drawing the rest from reference TRBV7-9 and TRBJ2-1, the complete variable domain is DTGVSQNPRHKITKRGQNVTFRCDPISEHNRLYWYRQTLGQGPEFLTYFQNEAQLEKSRLLSDRFSAERPKGSFSTLEIQRTEQGDSAMYLCASSFYRSGGDEQFFGPGTRLTVL.

This clone showed up many times. This chain uses TRBV7-8 with TRBJ2-7; TRBD2 agrees at 11 bases. Germline loops: CDR1 SGHVS, CDR2 FQNEAQ. The length of the CDR3 is 14 residues. V shed 5 bases and J 3 bases; nucleotides not matched to a gene: 3. DNA for the CDR3: TGTGCCAGCAGCACCGGGACTAGCGGCTACGAGCAGTACTTC. Residues: CASSTGTSGYEQYF. The variable domain in full, with the rest retrieved from reference TRBV7-8 and TRBJ2-7, is GAGVSQSPRYKVAKRGQDVALRCDPISGHVSLFWYQQALGQGPEFLTYFQNEAQLDKSGLPSDRFFAERPEGSVSTLKIQRTQQEDSAVYLCASSTGTSGYEQYFGPGTRLTVT.

The CDR3 region is CASSLEYGRYNEQFF. CDR3 in DNA: TGTGCCAGCAGCTTAGAATACGGGCGGTACAATGAGCAGTTCTTC. The chain carries TRBV11-2 and TRBJ2-1; D remains unclear. V gave up 0 bases and J gave up 4 bases, with 10 bases separating them. In germline, CDR1 is SGHAT, CDR2 FQNNGV. The CDR3 totals 15 residues. The full variable domain, rest sourced from reference TRBV11-2 and TRBJ2-1, is EAGVAQSPRYKIIEKRQSVAFWCNPISGHATLYWYQQILGQGPKLLIQFQNNGVVDDSQLPKDRFSAERLKGVDSTLKIQPAKLEDSAVYLCASSLEYGRYNEQFFGPGTRLTVL.

V gene TRBV9 combines with J gene TRBJ2-1; D is perhaps TRBD1 (5 bases). Germline CDR1 reads SGDLS; CDR2 reads YYNGEE. The CDR3 spans 12 residues. V was shortened by 2 bases and J by 12 bases, with 12 bases between the two germline ends. CDR3 in amino acids: CASSVTQGGQFF. CDR3 DNA: TGTGCCAGCAGCGTTACTCAGGGTGGGCAGTTCTTC.

The V gene is TRBV30, the J gene TRBJ2-3; D is ambiguous. Germline CDR1 is GTSNPN and CDR2 is SVGIG (reference sequence). The CDR3 runs to 12 residues. Trimming removed 0 bases from V and 7 bases from J, with 8 bases in between. CDR3 sequence reads: CAWSVNQNTQYF. The CDR3 region has the DNA TGTGCCTGGAGTGTAAACCAAAATACGCAGTATTTT.

CDR3 sequence reads: CASSYMTGLGDTQYF. The CDR3, as DNA: TGTGCCAGCAGTTACATGACAGGACTTGGAGATACGCAGTATTTT. This rearrangement joins TRBV6-6 to TRBJ2-3, with TRBD1 as a possible D gene (6 bases). Per the germline V gene, CDR1 is MNHNY and CDR2 is SVGAGI (reference sequence). V lost 2 bases to trimming and J lost 5 bases, with 14 bases between them. This CDR3 has 15 amino acids.

The chain is built from TRBV5-1 and TRBJ1-2; D remains unclear. Trimming shortened V by 4 bases and J by 0 bases, and 10 bases separated the two germline ends. This CDR3 spans 14 amino acids. The germline V gene has CDR1 SGHRS and CDR2 YFSETQ. The CDR3 nucleotides read TGCGCCAGCAGCCCCTCGGACGCTAACTATGGCTACACCTTC. It yields the protein CASSPSDANYGYTF.